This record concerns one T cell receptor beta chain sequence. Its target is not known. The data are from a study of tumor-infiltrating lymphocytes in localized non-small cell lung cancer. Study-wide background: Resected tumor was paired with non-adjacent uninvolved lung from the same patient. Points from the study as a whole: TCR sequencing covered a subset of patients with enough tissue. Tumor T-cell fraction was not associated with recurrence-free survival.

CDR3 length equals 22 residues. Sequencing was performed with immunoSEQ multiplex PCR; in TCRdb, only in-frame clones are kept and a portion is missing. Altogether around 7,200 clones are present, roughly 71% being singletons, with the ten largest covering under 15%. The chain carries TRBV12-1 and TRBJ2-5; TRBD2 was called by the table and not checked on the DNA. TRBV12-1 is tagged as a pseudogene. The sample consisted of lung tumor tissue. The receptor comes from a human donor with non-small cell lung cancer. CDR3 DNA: TGTGCCAGCAGCTTTGGGGGGACTAGCGGGGGGGCCAAGGGCTACCGACAAGAGACCCAGTACTTC. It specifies CASSFGGTSGGAKGYRQETQYF.